This T cell receptor beta chain was retrieved from a study of blood T cell repertoires in COVID-19. V lost 7 bases to trimming and J lost 4 bases, with 19 bases between them. The CDR3 has 15 amino acids. CDR1 and CDR2 (germline): SGHAT, FQNNGV. Assay used: immunoSEQ multiplex PCR; TCRdb lists only in-frame clones, some missing. The sample yields about 440,000 clones, about 91% seen once. The rearrangement links TRBV11-2 to TRBJ1-2, with D possibly being TRBD1 (6 bases). Sequencing used peripheral blood. This TCR was sampled from a woman aged 45-59 years with COVID-19, enrolled during active disease. The CDR3 region has the DNA TGTGCCAGCACTAGATCGACGACAGGAACCTATGGCTACACCTTC. Its protein is CASTRSTTGTYGYTF.